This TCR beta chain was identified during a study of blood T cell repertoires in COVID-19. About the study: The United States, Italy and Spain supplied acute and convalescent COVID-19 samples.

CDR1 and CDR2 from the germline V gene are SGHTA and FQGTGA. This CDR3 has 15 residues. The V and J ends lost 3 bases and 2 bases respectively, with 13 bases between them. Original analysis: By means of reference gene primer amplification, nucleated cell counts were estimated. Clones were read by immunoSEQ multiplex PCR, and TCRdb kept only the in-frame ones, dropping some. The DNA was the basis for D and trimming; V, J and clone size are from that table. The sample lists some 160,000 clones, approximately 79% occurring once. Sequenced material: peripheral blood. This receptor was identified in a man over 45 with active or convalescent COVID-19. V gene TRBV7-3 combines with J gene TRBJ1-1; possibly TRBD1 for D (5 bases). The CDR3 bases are TGTGCCAGCAGCTTGACAAAGACAGAAAACACTGAAGCTTTCTTT. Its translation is CASSLTKTENTEAFF.